Shown below are 17 T cell receptor beta chains from a single sample sequenced in a study of blood T cell repertoires in COVID-19 (TCRdb year 2020). The library was built by means of the immunoSEQ multiplex PCR assay. The immuneACCESS repertoire file appears here via TCRdb, limited to in-frame rearrangements. These files lack a portion of the clones; in checked studies, under half of the deficit traces to unresolved V genes, and the cause of the others is not known. The sample table records about 100,000 clones; around 88% of these occur just once. Clones ranked in the top ten supply roughly 5% of the sample. Source material: peripheral blood. The receptor set was obtained from a human donor in a cohort sampled during active COVID-19.

For the CDR3, the DNA is TGTGCCAGTAGTCACCGGAAGGACAGAAACACCGGGGAGCTGTTTTTT. The encoded protein is CASSHRKDRNTGELFF. V gene TRBV19 combines with J gene TRBJ2-2; TRBD1 is a possible D gene (6 bases). With 5 bases removed from V and 2 bases from J, the gap between germline ends came to 15 bases. CDR3 length: 16 amino acids. In germline, CDR1 is LNHDA, CDR2 SQIVND (reference sequence).

This clone is a singleton in its sample. The rearrangement links TRBV11-2 to TRBJ2-7; TRBD2 is a possible D gene (5 bases). The CDR3 loop spans 14 amino acids. The V and J ends lost 5 bases and 2 bases respectively, with 13 bases between them. Germline values: CDR1 SGHAT, CDR2 FQNNGV. The CDR3 here is CASSPRAEAYEQYF. The DNA of the CDR3 is TGTGCCAGCAGCCCCAGAGCGGAGGCCTACGAGCAGTACTTC.

The V call is TRBV7-2, the J call TRBJ1-6, with D perhaps TRBD1 (6 bases). V dropped 2 bases and J dropped 9 bases, with 23 bases sitting between them. The CDR3 extends over 18 amino acids. CDR1 and CDR2 from the germline V gene are SGHTA and FQGNSA. CDR3 sequence: CASSLMSGASIKGSPLHF. CDR3 DNA: TGTGCCAGCAGCTTAATGTCAGGGGCCAGCATCAAGGGTTCACCCCTCCACTTT.

The gene calls are TRBV6-6 and TRBJ1-5; perhaps TRBD1 as D (5 bases). From germline, CDR1 is MNHNY and CDR2 SVGAGI (reference sequence). Trimming pared 2 bases from V and 5 bases from J, leaving 7 bases between. The CDR3 consists of 13 residues. The CDR3 region is CASSYGADQPQHF. The DNA of the CDR3 is TGTGCCAGCAGTTACGGGGCGGATCAGCCCCAGCATTTT.

The V gene is TRBV28, the J gene TRBJ2-7; a weak D match, TRBD2 (6 bases). V lost 7 bases to trimming and J lost 7 bases, with 20 bases between them. CDR1 and CDR2 from the germline V gene are MDHEN and SYDVKM. CDR3 size: 14 residues. CDR3 residues: CASTQSGENGEQYF. DNA of the CDR3: TGTGCCAGCACTCAGTCGGGGGAGAACGGGGAGCAGTACTTC.

The chain employs TRBV29-1 and TRBJ2-3; D remains ambiguous. The CDR3 is 14 residues long. Germline loops: CDR1 SQVTM, CDR2 ANQGSEA. Trimming left V 4 bases short and J 6 bases short, with 17 bases between. The CDR3 spells CSVALISGADTQYF. In DNA form, the CDR3 reads TGCAGCGTTGCGCTAATCTCGGGTGCGGATACGCAGTATTTT.

The rearrangement links TRBV7-9 to TRBJ2-4; 8 nucleotides align to TRBD2. The CDR3 has 13 amino acids. The V gene end was trimmed by 5 bases and the J gene end by 8 bases; junction bases not matched to a gene: 5. Germline V gives CDR1 SEHNR, CDR2 FQNEAQ (reference sequence). CDR3 sequence: CASSLGLDDIQYF. CDR3 coding DNA: TGTGCCAGCAGCCTGGGACTAGATGACATTCAGTACTTC.

The chain uses TRBV6-5 and TRBJ1-1; no clear D. Germline V gene lookup returns CDR1 MNHEY and CDR2 SVGAGI. The ends were cut back, 2 bases at V and 1 base at J, with 11 bases in the middle. The CDR3 is 15 amino acids. The CDR3 region is CASSYERQANTEAFF. The CDR3 DNA is TGTGCCAGCAGTTACGAGCGGCAGGCGAACACTGAAGCTTTCTTT.

This clone has a handful of counts. The rearrangement links TRBV30 to TRBJ1-2; the match to TRBD1 covers 8 bases. Germline V lookup: CDR1 GTSNPN, CDR2 SVGIG (reference sequence). The CDR3 sequence is 12 residues long. J was trimmed by 4 bases and V by 8 bases; bases with no gene match: 6. In DNA, the CDR3 is TGTGCCCGGGCAGGGGGCTTCTATGGCTACACCTTC. Translated: CARAGGFYGYTF. The full variable domain, completed using reference TRBV30 and TRBJ1-2, is SQTIHQWPATLVQPVGSPLSLECTVEGTSNPNLYWYRQAAGRGLQLLFYSVGIGQISSEVPQNLSASRPQDRQFILSSKKLLLSDSGFYLCARAGGFYGYTFGSGTRLTVV.

The rearrangement uses TRBV5-6 and TRBJ2-7; TRBD1 agrees at 7 bases. The CDR3 loop spans 15 amino acids. After removal of 2 bases from V and 6 bases from J, the junction contained 11 bases not matched to a gene. CDR1 and CDR2 from the germline V gene are SGHDT and YYEEEE. The DNA for the CDR3 is TGTGCCAGCAGCTTCATAGGGACAGACGAGGCCGAGCAGTACTTC. This encodes CASSFIGTDEAEQYF.

The chain has TRBV28 and TRBJ1-2, with 8 bases fitting TRBD1. This CDR3 has 14 amino acids. In germline, CDR1 is MDHEN, CDR2 SYDVKM. V shed 1 base, J shed 7 bases, and the junction held 5 bases outside the gene matches. The CDR3 DNA reads as TGTGCCAGCAGTTTATCAGGGGGCTTATCTGGCTACACCTTC. The encoded protein is CASSLSGGLSGYTF.

The rearrangement joins TRBV5-4 to TRBJ2-1, with TRBD2 identical over 12 bases. Germline assignment: CDR1 SGHNT and CDR2 YYREEE (reference sequence). The V segment lost 0 bases and the J segment 7 bases; nucleotides outside the gene matches: 14. The CDR3 loop spans 19 amino acids. CDR3 sequence reads: CASSLDRLAGAWWGNEQFF. The CDR3 region has the DNA TGTGCCAGCAGCTTGGACCGACTAGCGGGAGCCTGGTGGGGGAATGAGCAGTTCTTC.

The CDR3 DNA reads as TGTGCCACCAGTGCCTGGGGTAGGGCAGGGCAAGAGACCCAGTACTTC. Protein: CATSAWGRAGQETQYF. V and J are TRBV24-1 and TRBJ2-5, with TRBD1 as a possible D gene (5 bases). In germline, CDR1 is KGHDR, CDR2 SFDVKD. Trimming shortened V by 5 bases and J by 2 bases, and 17 bases separated the two germline ends. The CDR3 has 16 amino acids.

The V and J genes are TRBV28 and TRBJ1-4; perhaps TRBD1 as D (5 bases). Trimming removed 7 bases at V and 8 bases at J, with 17 bases between. CDR1 is MDHEN, CDR2 SYDVKM, per germline. There are 14 residues in the CDR3. CDR3 loop: CASTLGGVREKLFF. CDR3 DNA sequence: TGTGCCAGCACCTTGGGGGGTGTCCGAGAAAAACTGTTTTTT.

This clone was seen more than once but under ten times. V usage is TRBV7-2 and J usage is TRBJ1-1, with D unresolved. The germline gives CDR1 SGHTA, CDR2 FQGNSA. V lost 6 bases and J 2 bases, leaving 16 bases between the germline ends. This CDR3 is 15 amino acids long. The CDR3 region has the DNA TGTGCCAGCAGGTACCCGAGCGGGGTAAACACTGAAGCTTTCTTT. Residues: CASRYPSGVNTEAFF.

The chain carries TRBV7-9 and TRBJ1-2; D is undetermined. Per the germline V gene, CDR1 is SEHNR and CDR2 is FQNEAQ (reference sequence). The CDR3 runs 15 residues. Trimming shortened V by 5 bases and J by 12 bases, and 25 bases separated the two germline ends. Written as DNA, the CDR3 is TGTGCCAGCAGCACATCCTTCGGCCCAGAGGGTGCGCACACCTTC. Translation: CASSTSFGPEGAHTF.

The CDR3, as DNA: TGTGCCTGGAGTGATCCGGACAGGGTCGCCTACGAGCAGTACTTC. Translated: CAWSDPDRVAYEQYF. This sequence joins TRBV30 and TRBJ2-7; 8 bases agree with TRBD1. This CDR3 region has 15 residues. CDR1 and CDR2 (germline): GTSNPN, SVGIG (reference sequence). The V gene end was trimmed by 1 base and the J gene end by 2 bases; junction bases not matched to a gene: 7. Looking up the rest from reference TRBV30 and TRBJ2-7 gives the full variable domain: SQTIHQWPATLVQPVGSPLSLECTVEGTSNPNLYWYRQAAGRGLQLLFYSVGIGQISSEVPQNLSASRPQDRQFILSSKKLLLSDSGFYLCAWSDPDRVAYEQYFGPGTRLTVT.